These T cell receptor beta chains were read from a single sample in a study of blood T cell repertoires in COVID-19. Using immunoSEQ multiplex PCR, the repertoire was profiled, and TCRdb retains in-frame clones only, with some absent. The sample lists about 89,000 clones, around 93% seen once, with about 2.3% in the top ten. The source material was peripheral blood. The receptors stem from a human donor with active COVID-19. The donor label of this sample is uncertain. CDR3s include the opening cysteine and the closing phenylalanine or tryptophan. Each record gives: CDR3 DNA, CDR3 protein, D gene, J gene, V gene, clone size. A D gene is named only where the DNA matches it firmly. Not every row has a clone size; where given, it reads once, few, many or a size class.

DNA: TGTGCCAGCAGCTTAGTAAACGGGGAGCTGTTTTTT
CDR3: CASSLVNGELFF
D: NA
J: TRBJ2-2
V: TRBV7-3
size: NA

DNA: TGCAGCGTTGAAGATATAGCAGCTTTCTTT
CDR3: CSVEDIAAFF
D: NA
J: TRBJ1-1
V: TRBV29-1
size: NA

DNA: TGTGCCAGCAGCTTTCCCCGGGGCGGGGGCGATGCTGGGGCCAACGTCCTGACTTTC
CDR3: CASSFPRGGGDAGANVLTF
D: NA
J: TRBJ2-6
V: TRBV7-9
size: NA

DNA: TGTGCCAGCAGCGGGGGACTAGCGGGGGGCTACAATGAGCAGTTCTTC
CDR3: CASSGGLAGGYNEQFF
D: TRBD2
J: TRBJ2-1
V: TRBV7-6
size: NA

DNA: TGTGCCAGCAGCGGGGGCTCCCGCACAGATACGCAGTATTTT
CDR3: CASSGGSRTDTQYF
D: NA
J: TRBJ2-3
V: TRBV7-2
size: NA

DNA: TGCAGTGCTAGTGGTCAGGGGGCGCAGGGGACTAATGAAAAACTGTTTTTT
CDR3: CSASGQGAQGTNEKLFF
D: TRBD1
J: TRBJ1-4
V: TRBV20-1
size: NA

DNA: TGTGCCAGCAGGGGAGGAGTATTTCAGCCCCAGCATTTT
CDR3: CASRGGVFQPQHF
D: NA
J: TRBJ1-5
V: TRBV2
size: NA

DNA: TGTGCCAGCAGTCGCCTTACTAGCGGGAGCTACAATGAGCAGTTCTTC
CDR3: CASSRLTSGSYNEQFF
D: TRBD2
J: TRBJ2-1
V: TRBV27
size: once

DNA: TGTGCCAGCAGCCAAGAGGGAGGGTGGGAGCAGTTCTTC
CDR3: CASSQEGGWEQFF
D: TRBD2
J: TRBJ2-1
V: TRBV4-2
size: NA

DNA: TGTGCCAGCAGCAGGCTCGGCAGCGACTCTGGAAACACCATATATTTT
CDR3: CASSRLGSDSGNTIYF
D: NA
J: TRBJ1-3
V: TRBV7-9
size: NA

DNA: TGTGCCAGCAGCCAAGCCCTCAGGGGATTGCACACTGAAGCTTTCTTT
CDR3: CASSQALRGLHTEAFF
D: NA
J: TRBJ1-1
V: TRBV11-2
size: NA

DNA: TGTGCCAGCAGCCAAGGAGGTCGGGGGATCGGTGAGCAGTTCTTC
CDR3: CASSQGGRGIGEQFF
D: NA
J: TRBJ2-1
V: TRBV3-1/TRBV3-2
size: NA

DNA: TGTGCCAGCATAGGGGGGGTTAACTATGGCTACACCTTC
CDR3: CASIGGVNYGYTF
D: NA
J: TRBJ1-2
V: TRBV2
size: NA

DNA: TGTGCCAGCAGCCGTACCCAGGGAGGAGAAAAACTGTTTTTT
CDR3: CASSRTQGGEKLFF
D: NA
J: TRBJ1-4
V: TRBV6-2/TRBV6-3
size: NA

DNA: TGTGCCAGCTCCCCGGGCAGGGGAGTTGAAGCTTTCTTT
CDR3: CASSPGRGVEAFF
D: NA
J: TRBJ1-1
V: TRBV6-5
size: NA

DNA: TGTGCCAGCTCTCATCGGGACAGAAACACCGGGGAGCTGTTTTTT
CDR3: CASSHRDRNTGELFF
D: TRBD1
J: TRBJ2-2
V: TRBV18
size: NA

DNA: TGTGCCAGTAGTATATCGAGGGCAGGGAACACTGAAGCTTTCTTT
CDR3: CASSISRAGNTEAFF
D: NA
J: TRBJ1-1
V: TRBV19
size: NA

DNA: TGTGCCAGCAGCCTCGACTTCTACGAGCAGTACTTC
CDR3: CASSLDFYEQYF
D: NA
J: TRBJ2-7
V: TRBV2
size: NA

DNA: TGTGCCAGCAGCTTAAATCGGGACACCTCTGGAAACACCATATATTTT
CDR3: CASSLNRDTSGNTIYF
D: NA
J: TRBJ1-3
V: TRBV7-3
size: NA

DNA: TGTGCCAGTAGTATAGCTAGCGGGGGGGCCGGCACAGATACGCAGTATTTT
CDR3: CASSIASGGAGTDTQYF
D: TRBD2
J: TRBJ2-3
V: TRBV19
size: NA

DNA: TGTGCCAGCAGGGCTGGAGGGGAAGAGACCCAGTACTTC
CDR3: CASRAGGEETQYF
D: NA
J: TRBJ2-5
V: TRBV27
size: NA

DNA: TGTGCCATCAGTTCGACAGGGGTGGGGACTAGCGGCTTC
CDR3: CAISSTGVGTSGF
D: TRBD2
J: TRBJ2-7
V: TRBV10-3
size: once

DNA: TGTGCCAGCAGCTTACAGGGTGATGAGCAGTTCTTC
CDR3: CASSLQGDEQFF
D: NA
J: TRBJ2-1
V: TRBV7-3
size: NA

DNA: TGCGCCAGCAGCCAAGTCGGGACAGGGGATTCACCCCTCCACTTT
CDR3: CASSQVGTGDSPLHF
D: TRBD1
J: TRBJ1-6
V: TRBV4-3
size: NA

DNA: TGTGCCAGCAGCTTAGCCTCTAGCGGGGGGCGTTCCTACGAGCAGTACTTC
CDR3: CASSLASSGGRSYEQYF
D: TRBD2
J: TRBJ2-7
V: TRBV13
size: NA

DNA: TGTGCCAGCAGCTTAGATCATGCGGGGGTCTATGGCTACACCTTC
CDR3: CASSLDHAGVYGYTF
D: NA
J: TRBJ1-2
V: TRBV11-2
size: NA

DNA: TGTGCCAGCAGCTTGCAAGGGTCGGGGGGAGGTTGGACTGAAGCTTTCTTT
CDR3: CASSLQGSGGGWTEAFF
D: NA
J: TRBJ1-1
V: TRBV5-6
size: NA

DNA: TGTGCCAGCAGTGACCAGGGGGCTAGATACGAGCAGTACTTC
CDR3: CASSDQGARYEQYF
D: TRBD1
J: TRBJ2-7
V: TRBV6-1
size: NA

DNA: TGTGCCAGCAGCTTCGGCAGGGCCAACTATGGCTACACCTTC
CDR3: CASSFGRANYGYTF
D: NA
J: TRBJ1-2
V: TRBV5-6
size: NA

DNA: TGTGCCAGCAGCTTCTCGGGAACCGGGGAGCTGTTTTTT
CDR3: CASSFSGTGELFF
D: NA
J: TRBJ2-2
V: TRBV7-9
size: NA

DNA: TGTGCCAGCAGCCAAGAAAGGAGGACAGGGGGAAAGGAAGAGACCCAGTACTTC
CDR3: CASSQERRTGGKEETQYF
D: TRBD1
J: TRBJ2-5
V: TRBV4-2
size: NA

DNA: TGTGCCAGCAGTGACCTAGCGGATTCCTCCTACAATGAGCAGTTCTTC
CDR3: CASSDLADSSYNEQFF
D: TRBD2
J: TRBJ2-1
V: TRBV2
size: NA

DNA: TGTGCCAGCAGCTTCAGATCGAGGGGGCGCGGCACTGAAGCTTTCTTT
CDR3: CASSFRSRGRGTEAFF
D: TRBD1
J: TRBJ1-1
V: TRBV5-6
size: NA

DNA: TGTGCCAGCGGGGGGGCCGCAGATACGCAGTATTTT
CDR3: CASGGAADTQYF
D: NA
J: TRBJ2-3
V: TRBV7-9
size: NA

DNA: TGTGCCAGTCAAGGGACTAGCGAGTCCACAGATACGCAGTATTTT
CDR3: CASQGTSESTDTQYF
D: TRBD2
J: TRBJ2-3
V: TRBV19
size: NA

DNA: TGCGCCAGCAGCCAATCCATTACAGGTGATGCAAACACCATATATTTT
CDR3: CASSQSITGDANTIYF
D: NA
J: TRBJ1-3
V: TRBV4-1
size: once

DNA: TGTGCCAGCAGCTTGGGGGGCCTCCCCTTGGAGCAGTACTTC
CDR3: CASSLGGLPLEQYF
D: NA
J: TRBJ2-7
V: TRBV5-6
size: NA

DNA: TGTGCCAGCAGCCAACCCGGGGTCGGTCAGCCCCAGCATTTT
CDR3: CASSQPGVGQPQHF
D: NA
J: TRBJ1-5
V: TRBV7-9
size: NA

DNA: TGCGCCAGCAGCTTGGGCCCTAGCGGGGGCCAGGGAGATACGCAGTATTTT
CDR3: CASSLGPSGGQGDTQYF
D: TRBD2
J: TRBJ2-3
V: TRBV5-1
size: few

DNA: TGTGCCAGCAGTTTAACCGGGACTAGCGGTCTCTACAATGAGCAGTTCTTC
CDR3: CASSLTGTSGLYNEQFF
D: TRBD2
J: TRBJ2-1
V: TRBV27
size: NA

DNA: TGTGCCAGCAGCTCACCCGGGACAGGGCTGTACTTC
CDR3: CASSSPGTGLYF
D: TRBD1
J: TRBJ2-7
V: TRBV12-3/TRBV12-4
size: once

DNA: TGTGCCAGCAGCTTCCAGCGGGGGGCCCAAGAGACCCAGTACTTC
CDR3: CASSFQRGAQETQYF
D: TRBD2
J: TRBJ2-5
V: TRBV7-2
size: once

DNA: TGCGCCAGCAGCTTGGGGGCAGCTACTAGCACAGATACGCAGTATTTT
CDR3: CASSLGAATSTDTQYF
D: NA
J: TRBJ2-3
V: TRBV5-1
size: NA

DNA: TGTGCCAGCAGTCCTCTCCGGGGGGCTAATTCACCCCTCCACTTT
CDR3: CASSPLRGANSPLHF
D: NA
J: TRBJ1-6
V: TRBV7-9
size: NA

DNA: TGTGCCAGCAGCAGAGCACAGGGGGCCCTGTTCTTC
CDR3: CASSRAQGALFF
D: TRBD1
J: TRBJ2-1
V: TRBV7-8
size: NA

DNA: TGTGCCAGCAGTTTAGGACTCGGGCAGCCCCAGCATTTT
CDR3: CASSLGLGQPQHF
D: NA
J: TRBJ1-5
V: TRBV12-3/TRBV12-4
size: NA

DNA: TGTGCCAGCAGCTTGGAACAGGGGTACACTGAAGCTTTCTTT
CDR3: CASSLEQGYTEAFF
D: TRBD1
J: TRBJ1-1
V: TRBV5-4
size: NA

DNA: TGTGCCAGCAGTCCGGCGGGGACGGCCGGGGCCAACGTCCTGACTTTC
CDR3: CASSPAGTAGANVLTF
D: NA
J: TRBJ2-6
V: TRBV11-2
size: NA